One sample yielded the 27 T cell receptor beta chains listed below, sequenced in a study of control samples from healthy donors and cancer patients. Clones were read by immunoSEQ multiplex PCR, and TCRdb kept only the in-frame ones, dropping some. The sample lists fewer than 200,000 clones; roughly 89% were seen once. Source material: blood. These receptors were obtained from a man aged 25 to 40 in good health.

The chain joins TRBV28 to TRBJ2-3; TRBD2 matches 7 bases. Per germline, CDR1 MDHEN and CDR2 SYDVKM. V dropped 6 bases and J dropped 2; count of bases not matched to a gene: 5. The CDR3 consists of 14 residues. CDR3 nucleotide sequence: TGTGCCAGCAGCCCGGGACTAATCACAGATACGCAGTATTTT. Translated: CASSPGLITDTQYF.

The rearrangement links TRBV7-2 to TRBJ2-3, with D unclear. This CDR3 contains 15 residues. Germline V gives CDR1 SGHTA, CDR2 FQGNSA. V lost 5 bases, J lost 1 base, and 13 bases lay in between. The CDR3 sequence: CASSPSGGGTDTQYF. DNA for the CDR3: TGTGCCAGCAGCCCCTCGGGCGGAGGCACAGATACGCAGTATTTT. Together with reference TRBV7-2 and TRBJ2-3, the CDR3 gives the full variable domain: GAGVSQSPSNKVTEKGKDVELRCDPISGHTALYWYRQSLGQGLEFLIYFQGNSAPDKSGLPSDRFSAERTGGSVSTLTIQRTQQEDSAVYLCASSPSGGGTDTQYFGPGTRLTVL.

CDR3 in DNA: TGTGCCAGCAGCCAACAGGAGAACACTGAAGCTTTCTTT. Protein: CASSQQENTEAFF. This chain links TRBV4-2 with TRBJ1-1; no definite D call. Germline V gene sequence: CDR1 LGHNA, CDR2 YNFKEQ. Trimming stripped 2 bases from V and 1 base from J, with 5 bases between. The CDR3 consists of 13 residues.

This chain's CDR3 is CASSPQGRVTDTQYF. CDR3 in DNA: TGTGCCAGCTCACCACAGGGGAGGGTCACAGATACGCAGTATTTT. V is TRBV18 and J is TRBJ2-3; 7 bases are a match to TRBD2. Trimming removed 1 base from V and 2 bases from J; junction bases left unmatched: 3. CDR3 size: 15 residues. The germline V gene encodes CDR1 KGHSH and CDR2 LQKENI.

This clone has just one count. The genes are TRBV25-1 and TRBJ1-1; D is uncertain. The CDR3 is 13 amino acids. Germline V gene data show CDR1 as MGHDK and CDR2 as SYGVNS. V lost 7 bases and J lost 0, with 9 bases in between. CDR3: CASISTLNTEAFF. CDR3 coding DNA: TGTGCCAGCATTTCGACACTGAACACTGAAGCTTTCTTT. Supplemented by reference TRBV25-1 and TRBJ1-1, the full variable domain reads EADIYQTPRYLVIGTGKKITLECSQTMGHDKMYWYQQDPGMELHLIHYSYGVNSTEKGDLSSESTVSRIRTEHFPLTLESARPSHTSQYLCASISTLNTEAFFGQGTRLTVV.

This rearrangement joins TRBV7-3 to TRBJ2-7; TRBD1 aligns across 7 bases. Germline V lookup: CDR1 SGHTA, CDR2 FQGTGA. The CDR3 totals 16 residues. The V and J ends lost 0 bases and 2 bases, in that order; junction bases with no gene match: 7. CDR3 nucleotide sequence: TGTGCCAGCAGCTTAACGGCCCAAGGGGGCACCTACGAGCAGTACTTC. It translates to CASSLTAQGGTYEQYF.

This chain's CDR3 is CATSRASGRGVGEQFF. As DNA, the CDR3 is TGTGCCACCAGCAGAGCTAGCGGGAGGGGAGTCGGTGAGCAGTTCTTC. V is TRBV15 and J is TRBJ2-1, with 12 bases matching TRBD2. Germline trimming cut 1 base from V and 9 bases from J; bases unmatched to any gene: 7. Per the germline V gene, CDR1 is LNHNV and CDR2 is YYDKDF (reference sequence). The CDR3 length is 16 residues.

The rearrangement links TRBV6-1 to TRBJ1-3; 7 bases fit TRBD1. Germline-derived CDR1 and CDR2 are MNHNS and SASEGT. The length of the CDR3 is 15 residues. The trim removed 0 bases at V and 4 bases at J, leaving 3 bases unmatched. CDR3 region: CASSEAGTAGNTIYF. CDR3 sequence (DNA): TGTGCCAGCAGTGAAGCAGGGACAGCCGGAAACACCATATATTTT.

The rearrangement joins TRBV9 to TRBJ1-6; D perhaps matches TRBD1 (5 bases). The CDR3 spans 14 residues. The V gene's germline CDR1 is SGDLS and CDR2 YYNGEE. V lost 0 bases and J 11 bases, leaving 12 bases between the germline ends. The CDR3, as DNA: TGTGCCAGCAGCGTAGGAGGGGTACCCGCACCCCTCCACTTT. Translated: CASSVGGVPAPLHF.

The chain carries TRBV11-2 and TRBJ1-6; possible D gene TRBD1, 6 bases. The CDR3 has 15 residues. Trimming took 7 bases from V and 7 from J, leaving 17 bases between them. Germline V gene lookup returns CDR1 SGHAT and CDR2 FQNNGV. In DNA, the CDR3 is TGTGCCAGCACCCCCATTCGGGGGCGGAATTCACCCCTCCACTTT. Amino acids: CASTPIRGRNSPLHF.

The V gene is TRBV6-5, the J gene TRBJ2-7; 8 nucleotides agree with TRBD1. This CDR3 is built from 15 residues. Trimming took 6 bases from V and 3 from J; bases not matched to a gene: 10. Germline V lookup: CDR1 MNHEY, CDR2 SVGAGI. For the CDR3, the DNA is TGTGCCAGCAGGTACACGGGACAGGTCTACTACGAGCAGTACTTC. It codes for CASRYTGQVYYEQYF.

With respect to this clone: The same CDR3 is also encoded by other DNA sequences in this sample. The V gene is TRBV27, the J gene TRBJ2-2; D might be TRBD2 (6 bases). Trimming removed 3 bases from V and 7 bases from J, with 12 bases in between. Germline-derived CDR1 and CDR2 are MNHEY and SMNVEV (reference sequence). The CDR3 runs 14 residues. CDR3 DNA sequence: TGTGCCAGCAGTTTCGGGGGACTCGGCGGGGAGCTGTTTTTT. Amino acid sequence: CASSFGGLGGELFF.

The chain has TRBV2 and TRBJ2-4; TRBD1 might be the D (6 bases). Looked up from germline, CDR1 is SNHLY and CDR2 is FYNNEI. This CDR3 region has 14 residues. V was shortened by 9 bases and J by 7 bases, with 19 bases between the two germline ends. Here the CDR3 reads CASLTSPGANIQYF. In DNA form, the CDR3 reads TGTGCCAGTCTCACCTCTCCAGGGGCGAACATTCAGTACTTC.

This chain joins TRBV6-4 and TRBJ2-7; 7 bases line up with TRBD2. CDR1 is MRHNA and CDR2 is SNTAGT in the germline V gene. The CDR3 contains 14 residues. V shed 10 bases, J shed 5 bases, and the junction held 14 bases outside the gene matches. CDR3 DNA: TGTGCCACCCAAGGGAGGGGCCAACCTGACGAGCAGTACTTC. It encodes CATQGRGQPDEQYF.

The CDR3 bases are TGTGCCAGCAGCCGCCCATCTCCGGGACAGAAGAACTATGGCTACACCTTC. Translation gives CASSRPSPGQKNYGYTF. This chain uses TRBV5-4 with TRBJ1-2; 7 positions match TRBD1. This CDR3 has 17 amino acids. The J segment lost 2 bases and the V segment lost 4 bases, leaving 14 bases of the junction unmatched. Germline V gene data show CDR1 as SGHNT and CDR2 as YYREEE (reference sequence).

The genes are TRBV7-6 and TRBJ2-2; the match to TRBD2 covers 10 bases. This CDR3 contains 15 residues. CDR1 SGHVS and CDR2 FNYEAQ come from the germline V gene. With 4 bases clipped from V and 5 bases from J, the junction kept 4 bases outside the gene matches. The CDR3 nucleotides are TGTGCCAGCAGCTGGCTAGCGGGAGATACCGGGGAGCTGTTTTTT. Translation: CASSWLAGDTGELFF.

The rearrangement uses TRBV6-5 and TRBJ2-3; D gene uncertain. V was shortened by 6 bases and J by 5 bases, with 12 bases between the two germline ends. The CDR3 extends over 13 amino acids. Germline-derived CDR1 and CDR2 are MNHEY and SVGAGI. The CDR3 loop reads CASSQPSLDTQYF. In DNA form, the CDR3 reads TGTGCCAGCAGCCAGCCCAGTTTAGATACGCAGTATTTT.

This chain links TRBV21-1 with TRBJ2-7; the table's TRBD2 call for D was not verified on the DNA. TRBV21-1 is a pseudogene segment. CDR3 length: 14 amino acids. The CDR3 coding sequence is TGTGCCAGCAGCGGGGGGGTTTACTCCTACGAGCAGTACTTC. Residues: CASSGGVYSYEQYF.

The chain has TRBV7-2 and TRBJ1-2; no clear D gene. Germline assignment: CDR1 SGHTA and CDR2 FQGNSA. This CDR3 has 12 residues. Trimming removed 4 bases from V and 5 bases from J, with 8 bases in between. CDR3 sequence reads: CASSSDGYGYTF. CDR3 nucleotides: TGTGCCAGCAGCTCGGACGGGTATGGCTACACCTTC.

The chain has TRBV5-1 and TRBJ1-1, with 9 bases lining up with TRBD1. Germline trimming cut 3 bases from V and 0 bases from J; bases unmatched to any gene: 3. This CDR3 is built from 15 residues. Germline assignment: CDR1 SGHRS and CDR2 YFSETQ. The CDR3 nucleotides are TGCGCCAGCAGCTCGGGACAGGGATTGAACACTGAAGCTTTCTTT. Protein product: CASSSGQGLNTEAFF.

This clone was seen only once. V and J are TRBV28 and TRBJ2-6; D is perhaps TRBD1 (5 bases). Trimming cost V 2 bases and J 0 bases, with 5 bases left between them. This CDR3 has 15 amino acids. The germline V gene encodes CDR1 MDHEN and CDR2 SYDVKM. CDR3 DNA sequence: TGTGCCAGCAGTTTAAGGGGCTCTGGGGCCAACGTCCTGACTTTC. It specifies CASSLRGSGANVLTF.

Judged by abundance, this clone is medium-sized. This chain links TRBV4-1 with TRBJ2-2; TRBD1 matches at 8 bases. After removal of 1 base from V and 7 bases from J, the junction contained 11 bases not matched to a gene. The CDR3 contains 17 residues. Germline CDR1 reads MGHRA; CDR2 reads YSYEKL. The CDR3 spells CASSQVAGGAQGGELFF. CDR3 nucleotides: TGCGCCAGCAGCCAAGTCGCAGGGGGCGCGCAGGGCGGGGAGCTGTTTTTT.

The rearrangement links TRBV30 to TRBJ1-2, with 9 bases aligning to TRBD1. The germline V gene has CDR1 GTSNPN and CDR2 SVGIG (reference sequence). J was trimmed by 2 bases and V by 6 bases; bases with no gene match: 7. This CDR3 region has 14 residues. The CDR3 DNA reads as TGTGCCTGTTCGCCTGGACAGGGGAACTATGGCTACACCTTC. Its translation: CACSPGQGNYGYTF.

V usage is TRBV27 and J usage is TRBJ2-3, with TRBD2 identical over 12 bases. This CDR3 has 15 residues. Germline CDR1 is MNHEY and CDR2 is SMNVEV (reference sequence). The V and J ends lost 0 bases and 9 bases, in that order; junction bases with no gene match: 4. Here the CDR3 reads CASSLSVTSGGTQYF. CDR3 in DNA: TGTGCCAGCAGTTTATCCGTGACTAGCGGGGGAACGCAGTATTTT.

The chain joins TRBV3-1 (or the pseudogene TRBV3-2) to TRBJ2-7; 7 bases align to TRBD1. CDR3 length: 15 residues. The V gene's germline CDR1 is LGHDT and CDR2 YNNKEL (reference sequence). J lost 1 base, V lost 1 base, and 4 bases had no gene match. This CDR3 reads CASSQGPGQSYEQYF. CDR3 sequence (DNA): TGTGCCAGCAGCCAAGGTCCGGGACAGTCCTACGAGCAGTACTTC.

CDR3 coding DNA: TGTGCCAGCAGCCCACTGGGGGACGAGGAGGGCTACACCTTC. Its protein is CASSPLGDEEGYTF. The J gene is TRBJ1-2, the V gene TRBV7-3, with D perhaps TRBD1 (5 bases). The CDR3 extends over 14 amino acids. In germline, CDR1 is SGHTA, CDR2 FQGTGA. The V end was cut by 5 bases, the J end by 8 bases, with 18 bases between.

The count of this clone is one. The CDR3: CASSLGDMISLGEQFF. CDR3 nucleotide sequence: TGCGCCAGCAGCTTGGGGGACATGATTTCGCTAGGTGAGCAGTTCTTC. V and J are TRBV5-1 and TRBJ2-1; D is possibly TRBD1 (6 bases). The CDR3 covers 16 residues. CDR1 is SGHRS and CDR2 is YFSETQ in the germline V gene. The ends were cut back, 0 bases at V and 9 bases at J, with 19 bases in the middle.